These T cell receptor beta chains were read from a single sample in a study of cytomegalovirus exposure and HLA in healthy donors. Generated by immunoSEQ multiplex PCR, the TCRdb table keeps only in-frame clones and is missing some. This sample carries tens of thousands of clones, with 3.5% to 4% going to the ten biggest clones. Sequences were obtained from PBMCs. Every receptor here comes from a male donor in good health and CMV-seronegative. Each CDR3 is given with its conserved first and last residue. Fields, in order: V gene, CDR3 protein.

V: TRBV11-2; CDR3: CASSLEGLAGRGEKETQYF
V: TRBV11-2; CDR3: CASSLGTGAAYEQYF
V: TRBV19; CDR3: CASSIEMGGYGYTF
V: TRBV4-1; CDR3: CASSLGQGASNQPQHF
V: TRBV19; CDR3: CASSMGRGANQPQHF
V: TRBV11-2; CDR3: CASSPPWRGYQETQYF
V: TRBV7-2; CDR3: CASSPGTGAGYEQYF
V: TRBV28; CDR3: CASSLRGNTEAFF
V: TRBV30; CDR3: CAWSVRDRGYAAFF
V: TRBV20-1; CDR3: CSADREHGYTF
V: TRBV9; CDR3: CASSVGAGGQPQHF
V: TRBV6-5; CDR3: CASSYKGRGDNQPQHF
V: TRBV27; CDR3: CASSPGTGFGYTF
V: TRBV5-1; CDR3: CASSPPTGGVNVLTF
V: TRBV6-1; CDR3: CASSSRGLQSEAFF
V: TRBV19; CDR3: CASKWGIGGQTEAFF
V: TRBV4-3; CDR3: CASSQGSSVEQFF
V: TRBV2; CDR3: CASREQEISYEQYF
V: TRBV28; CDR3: CASSQPRGRENTIYF
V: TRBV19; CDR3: CASTSGGVYNEQFF
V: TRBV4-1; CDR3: CASSQDSSMDYGYTF
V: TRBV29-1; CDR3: CSARQGAYEQYF
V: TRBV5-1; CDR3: CASSLEGVMNTEAFF